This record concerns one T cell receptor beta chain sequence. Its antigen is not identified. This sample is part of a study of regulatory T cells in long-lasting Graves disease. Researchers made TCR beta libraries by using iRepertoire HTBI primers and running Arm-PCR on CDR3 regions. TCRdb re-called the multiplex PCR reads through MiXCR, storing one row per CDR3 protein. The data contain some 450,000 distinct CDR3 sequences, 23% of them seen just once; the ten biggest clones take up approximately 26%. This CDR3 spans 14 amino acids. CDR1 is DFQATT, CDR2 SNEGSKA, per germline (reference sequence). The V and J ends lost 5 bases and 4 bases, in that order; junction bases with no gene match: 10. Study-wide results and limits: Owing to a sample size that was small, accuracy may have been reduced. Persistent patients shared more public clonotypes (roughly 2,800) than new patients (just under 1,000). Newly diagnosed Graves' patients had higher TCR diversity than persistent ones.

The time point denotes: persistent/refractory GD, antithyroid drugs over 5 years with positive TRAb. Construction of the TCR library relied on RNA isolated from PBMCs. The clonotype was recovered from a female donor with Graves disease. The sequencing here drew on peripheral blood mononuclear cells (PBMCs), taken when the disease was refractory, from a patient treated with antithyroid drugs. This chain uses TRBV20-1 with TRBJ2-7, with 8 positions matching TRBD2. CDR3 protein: CSALSGTRAYEQYF. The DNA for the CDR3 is TGCAGTGCTCTATCCGGGACTAGAGCTTACGAGCAGTACTTC.